This TCR beta chain was identified in a study of blood T cell repertoires in COVID-19. Whole-study context: There were acute and convalescent COVID-19 samples, and they came from the United States, Italy and Spain. T cells, B-cell-depleted T cells, or PBMCs supplied cDNA or gDNA.

Under the authors' procedure: Counts of nucleated cells, estimated from reference gene primer amplification, were obtained. Generated by immunoSEQ multiplex PCR, the TCRdb table keeps only in-frame clones and is missing some. The DNA was the basis for D and trimming; V, J and clone size are from that table. The sample records about 120,000 clones, over 70% being singletons. The sequencing sample was made of peripheral blood. The TCR comes from a man in his forties or fifties with acute or convalescent COVID-19.

In nucleotides, the CDR3 is TGTGCCACCAGCAGAGAAGCGACAGGGGATAGCACAGATACGCAGTATTTT. It specifies CATSREATGDSTDTQYF. V gene TRBV15 combines with J gene TRBJ2-3; 8 nucleotides align to TRBD1. Germline assignment: CDR1 LNHNV and CDR2 YYDKDF (reference sequence). The length of the CDR3 is 17 residues. J lost 0 bases, V lost 0 bases, and 5 bases had no gene match.